This T cell receptor (beta chain) originates from a study of blood T cell repertoires in COVID-19. Study as a whole: The analysed material was cDNA or gDNA that came from T cells, B-cell-depleted T cells, or PBMCs.

The germline CDR1 and CDR2 sequences are MDHEN and SYDVKM. V gave up 4 bases and J gave up 4 bases; unmatched junction bases: 6. This CDR3 comprises 17 residues. The authors' processing: Estimates of nucleated cell counts were drawn from the amplification of reference gene primers. Assay: immunoSEQ multiplex PCR; the TCRdb copy retains only in-frame clones and omits some. V and J calls and clone size are as listed in that table; D and trimming were resolved from the DNA. Of about 220,000 clones detected, about 88% appear once; the ten largest clones hold 2.5% to 3%. Living in 24 US areas, the participants were between about 18 and 90 years of age. Clinical histories supplied by participants themselves formed the basis of cohort assignment.

This receptor was identified in a woman in her 30s who had recovered from COVID-19. The V gene is TRBV28, the J gene TRBJ2-6; 11 bases map to TRBD1. Input material: PBMCs or T cells enriched from blood (not recorded which). The chain's CDR3 is CASSSGQGAIGANVLTF. CDR3 nucleotides: TGTGCCAGCAGTTCCGGACAGGGGGCCATCGGGGCCAACGTCCTGACTTTC.